A single sample gave rise to the 22 T cell receptor beta chains below, sequenced in a study of cytomegalovirus exposure and HLA in healthy donors (TCRdb year 2017). The library was made by the immunoSEQ multiplex PCR assay. For the multiplex PCR, a mixture combining 60 forward primers for TCR Vbeta segments and 13 reverse primers for TCR Jbeta segments was used. TCRdb provides this immuneACCESS table in a form limited to in-frame rearrangements. Some clones are lacking; in checked studies, under half of them reflect an unresolved V gene, and why the rest are absent is not known. The sample yields about 120,000 clones; around 60% were counted once. Of the sample, roughly 10% falls within the top ten clones. Sequencing was done on a sample of PBMCs. Every receptor here comes from a man aged 35-49 years in good health and CMV-seropositive.

The gene calls are TRBV28 and TRBJ1-2; 7 bases match TRBD1. There are 15 residues in the CDR3. The junction had 6 bases not matched to a gene; V was cut back by 3 bases and J by 2 bases. Looked up from germline, CDR1 is MDHEN and CDR2 is SYDVKM. The CDR3 DNA reads TGTGCCAGCAGTTTTTTAGGGACAGTCAACTATGGCTACACCTTC. Encoded protein: CASSFLGTVNYGYTF.

This clone was counted a few times. V usage is TRBV5-1 and J usage is TRBJ2-5; TRBD2 matches 8 bases. Germline CDR1 and CDR2: SGHRS and YFSETQ. The CDR3 length is 15 residues. V lost 4 bases and J lost 6; bases outside the gene matches: 11. CDR3 sequence reads: CASSPPGGAGKTQYF. In DNA form, the CDR3 reads TGCGCCAGCAGCCCCCCCGGGGGGGCGGGGAAGACCCAGTACTTC.

This clone was observed a handful of times. The CDR3 sequence is CASSGLATNEQFF. The CDR3 bases are TGTGCCAGCAGCGGGCTAGCGACCAATGAGCAGTTCTTC. The V and J genes are TRBV9 and TRBJ2-1, with D perhaps matching TRBD2 (6 bases). Germline V gene data show CDR1 as SGDLS and CDR2 as YYNGEE. The CDR3 has 13 residues. Trimming removed 3 bases from V and 6 bases from J, with 10 bases in between.

V and J are TRBV6-5 and TRBJ1-2; unclear D gene. Germline V lookup: CDR1 MNHEY, CDR2 SVGAGI. With 7 bases removed from V and 1 base from J, the gap between germline ends came to 10 bases. This CDR3 contains 13 residues. CDR3 DNA sequence: TGTGCCAGCATCGGGGTTCATAACTATGGCTACACCTTC. This gives the protein CASIGVHNYGYTF.

The genes are TRBV5-1 and TRBJ1-2, with 8 nucleotides matching TRBD1. Trimming removed 4 bases from V and 5 bases from J; junction bases left unmatched: 16. The length of the CDR3 is 17 residues. The germline V gene encodes CDR1 SGHRS and CDR2 YFSETQ. The CDR3 here is CASSRGQPRGQEYGYTF. In DNA, the CDR3 is TGCGCCAGCAGCCGTGGACAGCCCCGGGGACAGGAATATGGCTACACCTTC.

Notes on this clone: Within the sample, other DNA sequences also encode this same CDR3. The genes are TRBV2 and TRBJ2-3; 7 nucleotides align to TRBD2. This CDR3 region has 13 residues. Germline-derived CDR1 and CDR2 are SNHLY and FYNNEI. V lost 5 bases and J lost 2; bases outside the gene matches: 1. CDR3 in amino acids: CASSRDYTDTQYF. CDR3 nucleotide sequence: TGTGCCAGCAGTCGGGACTACACAGATACGCAGTATTTT.

This clone came up a few times. V usage is TRBV7-3 and J usage is TRBJ2-3; D unresolved. The V end was cut by 0 bases, the J end by 0 bases, with 4 bases between. The CDR3 spans 14 residues. Germline V gene lookup returns CDR1 SGHTA and CDR2 FQGTGA. CDR3 loop: CASSLTSSTDTQYF. CDR3 DNA sequence: TGTGCCAGCAGCTTAACTTCTAGCACAGATACGCAGTATTTT.

The J gene is TRBJ2-7, the V gene TRBV28, with 7 bases fitting TRBD2. CDR1 MDHEN and CDR2 SYDVKM come from the germline V gene. V lost 3 bases, J lost 4 bases, and 12 bases stayed unmatched. The CDR3 is 16 residues long. In nucleotides, the CDR3 is TGTGCCAGCAGTTTCCTGGGGGGGGGATTGCGGTACGAGCAGTACTTC. This encodes CASSFLGGGLRYEQYF.

The chain joins TRBV7-3 to TRBJ2-2; tentative D call: TRBD1 (6 bases). The V gene's germline CDR1 is SGHTA and CDR2 FQGTGA. Trimming removed 0 bases from V and 1 base from J, with 15 bases in between. The CDR3 spans 18 residues. This chain's CDR3 is CASSLTRDKVLNTGELFF. The CDR3 DNA reads TGTGCCAGCAGCTTAACCCGGGACAAAGTACTGAACACCGGGGAGCTGTTTTTT. Filled out from reference TRBV7-3 and TRBJ2-2, the complete variable domain reads GAGVSQTPSNKVTEKGKYVELRCDPISGHTALYWYRQSLGQGPEFLIYFQGTGAADDSGLPNDRFFAVRPEGSVSTLKIQRTERGDSAVYLCASSLTRDKVLNTGELFFGEGSRLTVL.

V is TRBV18 and J is TRBJ1-1, with 9 bases lining up with TRBD1. The CDR3 is 15 residues long. With V trimmed by 2 bases and J by 5 bases, 6 bases remained unmatched. The germline CDR1 and CDR2 sequences are KGHSH and LQKENI. The CDR3 nucleotides are TGTGCCAGCTCACCAGGACAGGGGATGAGGACTGAAGCTTTCTTT. This sequence encodes CASSPGQGMRTEAFF.

Only a few counts were recorded for this clone. The rearrangement joins TRBV19 to TRBJ2-5, with 16 nucleotides matching TRBD2. Germline trimming cut 8 bases from V and 2 bases from J; bases unmatched to any gene: 8. In germline, CDR1 is LNHDA, CDR2 SQIVND (reference sequence). The CDR3 length is 17 residues. CDR3: CASSIGTSGRAQETQYF. In nucleotides, the CDR3 is TGTGCCAGTTCGATCGGGACTAGCGGGAGGGCACAAGAGACCCAGTACTTC. Drawing the rest from reference TRBV19 and TRBJ2-5, the complete variable domain is DGGITQSPKYLFRKEGQNVTLSCEQNLNHDAMYWYRQDPGQGLRLIYYSQIVNDFQKGDIAEGYSVSREKKESFPLTVTSAQKNPTAFYLCASSIGTSGRAQETQYFGPGTRLLVL.

The chain is built from TRBV2 and TRBJ2-2; TRBD2 matches at 16 bases. Germline CDR1 and CDR2: SNHLY and FYNNEI. The junction had 2 bases not matched to a gene; V was cut back by 7 bases and J by 6 bases. CDR3 size: 15 residues. The CDR3 DNA follows: TGTGCCAGCACGGGACTAGCGGGGGGGCCCGGGGAGCTGTTTTTT. Translating it yields CASTGLAGGPGELFF. The variable domain in full, completed from reference TRBV2 and TRBJ2-2, reads EPEVTQTPSHQVTQMGQEVILRCVPISNHLYFYWYRQILGQKVEFLVSFYNNEISEKSEIFDDQFSVERPDGSNFTLKIRSTKLEDSAMYFCASTGLAGGPGELFFGEGSRLTVL.

This chain connects TRBV27 to TRBJ2-1, with 8 bases identical to TRBD2. Germline values: CDR1 MNHEY, CDR2 SMNVEV (reference sequence). The trim removed 2 bases at V and 7 bases at J, leaving 4 bases unmatched. The CDR3 has 14 residues. The DNA for the CDR3 is TGTGCCAGCAGTTTAAGGTCGGGGGGGAATGAGCAGTTCTTC. This encodes CASSLRSGGNEQFF.

The chain combines TRBV5-4 with TRBJ2-3; a weak D match, TRBD2 (5 bases). V shed 2 bases and J shed 4 bases, with 11 bases lying between them. Germline CDR1 is SGHNT and CDR2 is YYREEE (reference sequence). CDR3 length: 14 residues. The CDR3: CASSFGGQADTQYF. The CDR3 bases are TGTGCCAGCAGCTTTGGCGGGCAGGCAGATACGCAGTATTTT.

This clone was counted a single time. CDR3 nucleotide sequence: TGTGCCAGCAAAAGTTGGGACAAGAATAGCAATCAGCCCCAGCATTTT. It specifies CASKSWDKNSNQPQHF. V usage is TRBV28 and J usage is TRBJ1-5; tentatively, D is TRBD1 (6 bases). The CDR3 consists of 16 residues. Germline values: CDR1 MDHEN, CDR2 SYDVKM. Deletions cut 7 bases from V and 0 bases from J, with 16 bases between.

The chain links TRBV19 to TRBJ1-1, with 10 bases matching TRBD1. Germline CDR1 is LNHDA and CDR2 is SQIVND (reference sequence). Trimming cost V 5 bases and J 5 bases; bases outside gene matches: 8. This CDR3 has 15 residues. Written as DNA, the CDR3 is TGTGCCAGTAGTCTTCCGGGACAGGGGTTGACTGAAGCTTTCTTT. As protein: CASSLPGQGLTEAFF.

The chain's CDR3 is CASSDGQGRTEAFF. CDR3 in DNA: TGTGCCAGCAGTGACGGACAGGGGCGGACTGAAGCTTTCTTT. The V call is TRBV6-5, the J call TRBJ1-1, with 9 bases identical to TRBD1. This CDR3 has 14 residues. Germline loops: CDR1 MNHEY, CDR2 SVGAGI. The ends lost 5 bases at V and 5 bases at J; junction bases unmatched: 6.

The V and J genes are TRBV11-2 and TRBJ2-5, with a tentative D call TRBD2 (6 bases). V was shortened by 0 bases and J by 2 bases, with 7 bases between the two germline ends. CDR3 length equals 14 residues. Germline CDR1 reads SGHAT; CDR2 reads FQNNGV. The CDR3 loop reads CASSLDGGQETQYF. CDR3 DNA sequence: TGTGCCAGCAGCTTAGATGGGGGGCAAGAGACCCAGTACTTC.

The chain couples TRBV5-1 to TRBJ1-1, with D uncertain. The CDR3 runs 17 residues. V was clipped by 0 bases and J by 0 bases, with 15 bases between them. The V gene's germline CDR1 is SGHRS and CDR2 YFSETQ. CDR3 sequence: CASSLVAIASLNTEAFF. CDR3 DNA sequence: TGCGCCAGCAGCTTGGTTGCGATAGCCAGCCTGAACACTGAAGCTTTCTTT.

The CDR3 spells CASSSRTSGRGETQYF. The CDR3 DNA reads TGTGCCAGCAGTTCCCGGACTAGCGGGAGAGGAGAGACCCAGTACTTC. J is TRBJ2-5 and V is TRBV27, with 13 bases that match TRBD2. The CDR3 is 16 residues long. The trim removed 4 bases at V and 4 bases at J, leaving 6 bases unmatched. Germline CDR1 and CDR2: MNHEY and SMNVEV (reference sequence).

The table lists this clone with a count of one. This chain joins TRBV7-8 and TRBJ1-6; 9 bases fit TRBD1. The germline V gene encodes CDR1 SGHVS and CDR2 FQNEAQ. V was pared by 1 base and J by 3 bases, with 1 base of the junction left unmatched. The CDR3 is 16 residues long. The DNA of the CDR3 is TGTGCCAGCAGCTTAGGGGGACAGGGCTATAATTCACCCCTCCACTTT. Residues: CASSLGGQGYNSPLHF.

J is TRBJ2-2 and V is TRBV11-3, with D perhaps matching TRBD1 (5 bases). Deletions cut 5 bases from V and 4 bases from J, with 11 bases between. Per germline, CDR1 SGHNT and CDR2 YENEEA. This CDR3 comprises 14 residues. The CDR3 coding sequence is TGTGCCAGCAGCAGCGCAGGGCCCACCGGGGAGCTGTTTTTT. Encoded protein: CASSSAGPTGELFF.